The rows below give T cell receptor beta chains drawn from one sample of a study of blood T cells in healthy people across ages. Via MiXCR, TCRdb re-called the 5' RACE reads, giving one row per CDR3 protein. The sample has about 670,000 distinct CDR3 sequences, less than 45% seen once. Sequencing was carried out using blood. These TCRs come from an elderly man in good health. Both conserved end residues are part of each CDR3. D genes are given only for firm matches. Clone size appears in some rows only: once, few, many, or a class for an expanded clone.

V gene	clone size	D gene	J gene	CDR3 DNA	CDR3 protein
TRBV4-1	.	TRBD1	TRBJ1-3	TGCGCCAGCAGCCAAGAACGATCCGGGACAGGGGGCAAATCCGGAAACACCATATATTTT	CASSQERSGTGGKSGNTIYF
TRBV6-1	.	.	TRBJ2-4	TGTGCCAGCAGTGAAGAACAGGGGAGGTCCAAAAACATTCAGTACTTC	CASSEEQGRSKNIQYF
TRBV7-2	.	.	TRBJ2-2	TGTGCCAGCAGCTTTGCCGGGGCCAACACCGGGGAGCTGTTTTTT	CASSFAGANTGELFF
TRBV7-2	.	.	TRBJ2-3	TGTGCCAGCAGCCAGACCGGACAGTCTAGCACAGATACGCAGTATTTT	CASSQTGQSSTDTQYF
TRBV4-3	.	.	TRBJ2-5	TGCGCCAGCAGCCAAGATGTCTCACAGGTTGAAGAGACCCAGTACTTC	CASSQDVSQVEETQYF
TRBV29-1	many	.	TRBJ2-5	TGCAGCGTGGTAGGACTTCGTCAAGAGACCCAGTACTTC	CSVVGLRQETQYF
TRBV6-5	few	.	TRBJ2-7	TGTGCCAGCAGTTACGGTCGGCGGGATAGCCACGAGCAGTACTTC	CASSYGRRDSHEQYF
TRBV6-2/TRBV6-3	.	.	TRBJ2-1	TGTGCCAGCGGTTCTGGCTACCTCTCCTACAATGAGCAGTTCTTC	CASGSGYLSYNEQFF
TRBV29-1	.	.	TRBJ1-1	TGCAGCGTTACCGACGGGAGCACTGAAGCTTTCTTT	CSVTDGSTEAFF
TRBV4-3	.	.	TRBJ1-2	TGCGCCAGCAGCCAAGGAAATTGGGCTGGCTACACCTTC	CASSQGNWAGYTF
TRBV28	.	.	TRBJ2-7	TGTGCCAGCAGTTTTGCCGGTCGGGACTACGAGCAGTACTTC	CASSFAGRDYEQYF
TRBV20-1	.	TRBD2	TRBJ2-7	TGCAGTGCTCTCCGCGGGAGGGTGTACGAGCAGTACTTC	CSALRGRVYEQYF
TRBV12-3/TRBV12-4	.	.	TRBJ1-2	TGTGCCAGCAGTTTACGGGGAGAGAGTGGCTACACCTTC	CASSLRGESGYTF
TRBV9	.	.	TRBJ2-1	TGTGCCAGCAGCGTTAGACTAGAATTGAGTGAGCAGTTCTTC	CASSVRLELSEQFF
TRBV24-1	few	.	TRBJ2-1	TGTGCCACCAGTGATTCAACGGGAGTGGGGCATGAGCAGTTCTTC	CATSDSTGVGHEQFF
TRBV7-3	.	TRBD2	TRBJ2-1	TGCGCCAGCAGCTGGGCGGGAGGCGGTGAGCAGTTCTTC	CASSWAGGGEQFF
TRBV7-2	few	TRBD1	TRBJ2-4	TGTGCCAGCAGACTAACAGGGGTGGGTGAGCAGTACTTC	CASRLTGVGEQYF